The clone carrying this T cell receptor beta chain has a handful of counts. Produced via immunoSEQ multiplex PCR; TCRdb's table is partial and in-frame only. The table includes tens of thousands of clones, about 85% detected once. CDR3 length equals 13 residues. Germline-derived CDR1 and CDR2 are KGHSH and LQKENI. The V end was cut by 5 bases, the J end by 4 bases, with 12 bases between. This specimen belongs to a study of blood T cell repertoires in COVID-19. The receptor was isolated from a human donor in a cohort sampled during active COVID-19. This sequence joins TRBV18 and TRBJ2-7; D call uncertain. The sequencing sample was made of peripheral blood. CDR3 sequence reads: CASSSYDEYEQYF. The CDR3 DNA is TGTGCCAGCTCATCCTACGATGAATACGAGCAGTACTTC.